This T cell receptor (beta chain) comes out of a study of beta chain features in type 1 diabetes. Every isolated RNA sample was fully reverse transcribed, so sequencing captured expressed TCRB transcripts. Measured with immunoSEQ multiplex PCR; TCRdb has only the in-frame clones, and not every one. The sample lists nearly 350,000 clones; about a tenth were seen once. Regarding the study as a whole: All four CD4+ subsets of Type 1 diabetes patients contained TCRB CDR3s that were moderately but significantly shorter.

Details on this clone: What it binds is unknown.

The single heparinised draw taken from each donor contained roughly 110 mL of blood on average. There are 17 residues in the CDR3. CDR1 and CDR2 from the germline V gene are MNHEY and SMNVEV (reference sequence). V was pared by 6 bases and J by 5 bases, with 20 bases between. The specimen was central memory CD4+ T cells from blood. This TCR was sampled from a young man with type 1 diabetes. V gene TRBV27 combines with J gene TRBJ1-6; tentative D call: TRBD1 (5 bases). Here the CDR3 reads CASSPGNLGHNNSPLHF. The DNA for the CDR3 is TGTGCCAGCAGCCCCGGCAACTTGGGGCATAATAATTCACCCCTCCACTTT.